This TCR beta chain emerged from a study of regulatory T cells in long-lasting Graves disease. Study context: Antithyroid drugs had been taken by newly diagnosed Graves' patients for under 3 months.

Time point indicated: newly diagnosed GD, antithyroid drugs for less than 3 months. PBMC RNA was the source of the TCR library. CDR1 is MNHEY, CDR2 SVGAGI, per germline. With 2 bases removed from V and 2 bases from J, the gap between germline ends came to 7 bases. The CDR3 totals 13 residues. Study-wide results and caveats: Accuracy may have been reduced by the small sample size. The study found TRBV28, TRBJ1-2 and TRBJ2-5 favored in persistent disease.

According to the study, TCR beta libraries were built with iRepertoire HTBI primers and CDR3-region Arm-PCR. TCRdb fed the multiplex PCR reads into MiXCR, producing one record per CDR3 protein. This sample carries 620,000 or so distinct CDR3 sequences, roughly 15% of them seen once, and the ten largest clones take under 20%. Note on this clonotype: The antigen remains unidentified.

These sequences were also reported in another study, on T cells in Graves' hyperthyroidism and ophthalmopathy. This second study notes: The HTBI primer set served for first-round RT-PCR of the TCR CDR3.

This receptor was identified in a woman in her 30s with Graves disease. The input for sequencing was peripheral blood mononuclear cells (PBMCs), taken at new diagnosis, from a patient treated with antithyroid drugs. The gene calls are TRBV6-5 and TRBJ2-7; D is ambiguous. CDR3 protein: CASSYGYTYEQYF. CDR3 sequence (DNA): TGTGCCAGCAGTTACGGCTATACCTACGAGCAGTACTTC.